A single sample is the source of the 29 T cell receptor beta chains below, sequenced in a study of OX40 agonist ivuxolimab in advanced cancers. Sequenced by immunoSEQ multiplex PCR; TCRdb stores in-frame clones only, minus some. In the table there are around 67,000 clones, about 88% of which are singletons. The sequences come from CD4+ or CD8+ T cells sorted from blood, collected in a trial of the OX40 agonist ivuxolimab. The receptors come from an adult with an advanced solid tumor such as melanoma, head and neck, liver or kidney cancer.

Regarding this clone: Other DNA sequences within the sample encode an identical CDR3. This chain joins TRBV5-1 and TRBJ1-2; TRBD1 is a possible D gene (6 bases). Trimming shortened V by 2 bases and J by 6 bases, and 11 bases separated the two germline ends. The CDR3 contains 13 residues. CDR1 is SGHRS and CDR2 is YFSETQ in the germline V gene. CDR3 sequence: CASSLAGGDGYTF. CDR3 coding DNA: TGCGCCAGCAGCTTAGCGGGGGGCGATGGCTACACCTTC.

The rearrangement joins TRBV4-2 to TRBJ2-1, with unresolved D. CDR3 length: 13 amino acids. The ends were cut back, 1 base at V and 7 bases at J, with 8 bases in the middle. CDR1 is LGHNA, CDR2 YNFKEQ, per germline. The CDR3 loop reads CASSQVMWNEQFF. In DNA form, the CDR3 reads TGTGCCAGCAGCCAAGTAATGTGGAATGAGCAGTTCTTC.

The chain's CDR3 is CAISDKTSGSLNEQFF. The CDR3 DNA reads TGTGCCATCAGTGATAAGACTAGCGGGTCGTTGAATGAGCAGTTCTTC. The chain combines TRBV10-3 with TRBJ2-1; the match to TRBD2 covers 10 bases. The trim removed 3 bases at V and 7 bases at J, leaving 9 bases unmatched. There are 16 residues in the CDR3. Per the germline V gene, CDR1 is ENHRY and CDR2 is SYGVKD.

This clone occurred once. The chain couples TRBV5-4 to TRBJ2-3; D possibly uses TRBD1 or TRBD2 (6 bases each). V was cut by 2 bases and J by 4 bases, with 11 bases left in between. The V gene's germline CDR1 is SGHNT and CDR2 YYREEE (reference sequence). There are 14 residues in the CDR3. The CDR3 sequence: CASSFRGPSDTQYF. The CDR3 bases are TGTGCCAGCAGCTTCCGGGGGCCCTCAGATACGCAGTATTTT.

The table lists this clone with a few counts. CDR3 loop: CASSQVPGTGDSYEQYF. CDR3 DNA sequence: TGCGCCAGCAGCCAAGTCCCTGGGACAGGGGACTCCTACGAGCAGTACTTC. The rearrangement uses TRBV4-1 and TRBJ2-7, with 10 bases matching TRBD1. Trimming cost V 1 base and J 0 bases; bases outside gene matches: 6. The germline CDR1 and CDR2 sequences are MGHRA and YSYEKL. This CDR3 has 17 amino acids.

The V and J genes are TRBV10-3 and TRBJ2-7; D might be TRBD2 (6 bases). The CDR3 extends over 15 amino acids. Trimming left V 6 bases short and J 4 bases short, with 19 bases between. Germline assignment: CDR1 ENHRY and CDR2 SYGVKD. CDR3: CAIRKLPGVKYEQYF. The CDR3 DNA reads as TGTGCCATCAGGAAGTTGCCGGGAGTCAAATACGAGCAGTACTTC.

For this clone: Mismatch with germline at one junction end may stem from a read error. This sequence joins TRBV19 and TRBJ2-5, with no clear D. Germline V lookup: CDR1 LNHDA, CDR2 SQIVND (reference sequence). The CDR3 consists of 10 residues. The chain's CDR3 is CGRSQETQYF. The CDR3 DNA sequence: TGCGGGCGTTCGCAAGAGACCCAGTACTTC.

The CDR3 sequence: CASSPVQAGGETQYF. CDR3 DNA sequence: TGTGCCAGCAGCCCCGTACAAGCGGGAGGAGAGACCCAGTACTTC. V and J are TRBV5-4 and TRBJ2-5, with TRBD2 matching over 9 bases. Trimming cost V 4 bases and J 4 bases; bases outside gene matches: 8. Germline CDR1 SGHNT, CDR2 YYREEE (reference sequence). This CDR3 has 15 amino acids.

The V and J genes are TRBV7-3 and TRBJ1-4; 10 nucleotides align to TRBD1. The CDR3 covers 15 residues. Germline values: CDR1 SGHTA, CDR2 FQGTGA. J lost 8 bases, V lost 4 bases, and 7 bases had no gene match. CDR3 protein: CASSSGGDRGEKLFF. The CDR3 bases are TGTGCCAGCAGCTCCGGTGGGGACAGGGGCGAAAAACTGTTTTTT.

The chain combines TRBV6-6 with TRBJ1-4, with D perhaps matching TRBD1 (5 bases). The CDR3 runs 15 residues. The germline CDR1 and CDR2 sequences are MNHNY and SVGAGI (reference sequence). Trimming stripped 6 bases from V and 4 bases from J, with 15 bases between. Here the CDR3 DNA reads TGTGCCAGCAGCCGAGAGAGGGGAGGTAATGAAAAACTGTTTTTT. It codes for CASSRERGGNEKLFF.

The rearrangement links TRBV10-3 to TRBJ2-7; 13 bases map to TRBD2. Germline values: CDR1 ENHRY, CDR2 SYGVKD. CDR3 length: 16 residues. V gave up 4 bases and J gave up 0 bases; unmatched junction bases: 3. The CDR3: CAISGGLAGTSYEQYF. The CDR3 DNA reads as TGTGCCATCAGTGGGGGACTAGCGGGGACCTCCTACGAGCAGTACTTC.

CDR3 region: CASSSGGSTDTQYF. The CDR3 DNA reads as TGTGCCAGCAGTTCGGGCGGGAGCACAGATACGCAGTATTTT. The chain couples TRBV28 to TRBJ2-3, with a possible D match to TRBD2 (5 bases). Germline assignment: CDR1 MDHEN and CDR2 SYDVKM. V lost 4 bases, J lost 0 bases, and 8 bases lay in between. The CDR3 consists of 14 residues.

V and J are TRBV2 and TRBJ2-3, with 13 bases lining up with TRBD2. Unmatched junction bases numbered 6, after V lost 11 bases and J lost 1 base. CDR3 length equals 15 residues. The germline V gene encodes CDR1 SNHLY and CDR2 FYNNEI. The CDR3 here is CARTSGSRGTDTQYF. The CDR3, as DNA: TGTGCCCGGACTAGCGGGAGTAGGGGCACAGATACGCAGTATTTT.

The CDR3 sequence: CASSYTTGEDYGYTF. The CDR3, as DNA: TGTGCCAGCAGTTACACGACAGGGGAGGACTATGGCTACACCTTC. V gene TRBV6-5 combines with J gene TRBJ1-2, with 8 bases matching TRBD1. The CDR3 runs 15 residues. Unmatched junction bases numbered 5, after V lost 2 bases and J lost 3 bases. Germline CDR1 and CDR2: MNHEY and SVGAGI.

V and J are TRBV29-1 and TRBJ1-4; D perhaps matches TRBD1 (5 bases). This CDR3 has 14 amino acids. Germline values: CDR1 SQVTM, CDR2 ANQGSEA. V was trimmed by 4 bases and J by 6 bases, leaving 15 bases between them. DNA for the CDR3: TGCAGCGTTGCGGGGGACGGACCCGATGAAAAACTGTTTTTT. Its protein is CSVAGDGPDEKLFF.

This clone is a singleton in its sample. The J gene is TRBJ1-5, the V gene TRBV19; D remains ambiguous. CDR3 size: 13 residues. Germline V gives CDR1 LNHDA, CDR2 SQIVND (reference sequence). V was cut by 5 bases and J by 3 bases, with 8 bases left in between. This CDR3 reads CASSLGFNQPQHF. Written as DNA, the CDR3 is TGTGCCAGTAGTTTGGGTTTCAATCAGCCCCAGCATTTT.

The chain joins TRBV7-2 to TRBJ1-1, with TRBD1 matching 7 bases. There are 15 residues in the CDR3. Germline CDR1 and CDR2: SGHTA and FQGNSA. The V gene end was trimmed by 5 bases and the J gene end by 1 base; junction bases not matched to a gene: 7. In nucleotides, the CDR3 is TGTGCCAGCAGCCAAGAGGGACAGACGAACACTGAAGCTTTCTTT. Protein product: CASSQEGQTNTEAFF.

This chain joins TRBV25-1 and TRBJ2-7; no reliable D call. Trimming took off 1 base at V and 0 bases at J, with 10 bases between the two ends. The CDR3 runs to 15 residues. Germline assignment: CDR1 MGHDK and CDR2 SYGVNS. The CDR3 loop is CASSESHYLSYEQYF. The CDR3 DNA reads TGTGCCAGCAGTGAATCCCATTACCTCTCCTACGAGCAGTACTTC.

This clone came up a few times. CDR3 coding DNA: TGTGCCAGCCGGAGGGATACCGGGGAGCTGTTTTTT. Translation: CASRRDTGELFF. The chain uses TRBV2 and TRBJ2-2; D might be TRBD2 (6 bases). The CDR3 sequence is 12 residues long. Germline CDR1 SNHLY, CDR2 FYNNEI. The V gene lost 8 bases and the J gene lost 5 bases, with 9 bases spanning the gap.

The V gene is TRBV4-1, the J gene TRBJ2-2, with 7 bases identical to TRBD2. The CDR3 totals 16 residues. Germline CDR1 is MGHRA and CDR2 is YSYEKL. The V and J ends lost 2 bases and 1 base, in that order; junction bases with no gene match: 4. The CDR3 region has the DNA TGCGCCAGCAGCCAACACCAGCGGGAGAACACCGGGGAGCTGTTTTTT. Its protein product is CASSQHQRENTGELFF.

The chain combines TRBV19 with TRBJ1-6; D possibly corresponds to TRBD1 (5 bases). Trimming removed 8 bases from V and 4 bases from J, with 9 bases in between. This CDR3 contains 13 residues. CDR1 is LNHDA, CDR2 SQIVND, per germline (reference sequence). CDR3 DNA sequence: TGTGCCAGTTGGGGCGGGTATAATTCACCCCTCCACTTT. Encoded protein: CASWGGYNSPLHF.

This chain links TRBV19 with TRBJ2-7, with D possibly matching TRBD1 (6 bases). Trimming took off 2 bases at V and 2 bases at J, with 7 bases between the two ends. CDR3 length: 13 amino acids. Germline lookup yields CDR1 LNHDA and CDR2 SQIVND (reference sequence). CDR3 nucleotides: TGTGCCAGTAGTATAACAGGGCCCTACGAGCAGTACTTC. Its protein is CASSITGPYEQYF. The complete variable domain, with remaining parts taken from reference TRBV19 and TRBJ2-7, reads DGGITQSPKYLFRKEGQNVTLSCEQNLNHDAMYWYRQDPGQGLRLIYYSQIVNDFQKGDIAEGYSVSREKKESFPLTVTSAQKNPTAFYLCASSITGPYEQYFGPGTRLTVT.

V and J are TRBV5-1 and TRBJ2-3; 12 bases fit TRBD2. Germline V gene data show CDR1 as SGHRS and CDR2 as YFSETQ. The ends lost 2 bases at V and 2 bases at J; junction bases unmatched: 9. The CDR3 totals 18 residues. CDR3: CASSLALTSGSVTDTQYF. In DNA, the CDR3 is TGCGCCAGCAGCTTAGCATTGACTAGCGGGAGTGTCACAGATACGCAGTATTTT.

This chain uses TRBV28 with TRBJ2-3, with TRBD1 as a possible D gene (5 bases). V lost 3 bases, J lost 0 bases, and 10 bases lay in between. CDR3 length: 15 amino acids. The germline gives CDR1 MDHEN, CDR2 SYDVKM. The CDR3 DNA is TGTGCCAGCAGTTTTTGGGCAGGGAGCACAGATACGCAGTATTTT. This translates into CASSFWAGSTDTQYF.

The V and J genes are TRBV5-4 and TRBJ2-7; 11 bases line up with TRBD1. The CDR3 contains 15 residues. V shed 3 bases, J shed 0 bases, and the junction held 2 bases outside the gene matches. Germline values: CDR1 SGHNT, CDR2 YYREEE (reference sequence). The CDR3 DNA reads as TGTGCCAGCAGCTCCGGGACAGGGGGCTCCTACGAGCAGTACTTC. Its protein is CASSSGTGGSYEQYF.

J is TRBJ2-2 and V is TRBV11-2, with 7 positions matching TRBD2. Germline CDR1 reads SGHAT; CDR2 reads FQNNGV. After removal of 5 bases from V and 6 bases from J, the junction contained 9 bases not matched to a gene. The CDR3 sequence is 15 residues long. The CDR3 protein is CASSPGRGLAGELFF. The CDR3 DNA sequence: TGTGCCAGCAGCCCGGGGCGGGGGTTGGCCGGGGAGCTGTTTTTT.

This chain uses TRBV19 with TRBJ2-1, with D unclear. With 1 base removed from V and 8 bases from J, the gap between germline ends came to 12 bases. Germline V gives CDR1 LNHDA, CDR2 SQIVND (reference sequence). There are 14 residues in the CDR3. The CDR3 sequence: CASSIVGFTDEQFF. Here the CDR3 DNA reads TGTGCCAGTAGTATAGTGGGCTTTACGGATGAGCAGTTCTTC. Variable domain in full (rest from reference TRBV19 and TRBJ2-1): DGGITQSPKYLFRKEGQNVTLSCEQNLNHDAMYWYRQDPGQGLRLIYYSQIVNDFQKGDIAEGYSVSREKKESFPLTVTSAQKNPTAFYLCASSIVGFTDEQFFGPGTRLTVL.

A few counts support this clone. The V and J genes are TRBV29-1 and TRBJ1-2; weak D call: TRBD1 (6 bases). This CDR3 is 12 amino acids long. From germline, CDR1 is SQVTM and CDR2 ANQGSEA. The ends were cut back, 5 bases at V and 6 bases at J, with 13 bases in the middle. The CDR3 protein is CSVLSGEDGYTF. The CDR3 DNA reads as TGCAGCGTTCTCTCAGGGGAGGATGGCTACACCTTC.

The chain is built from TRBV11-3 and TRBJ1-3; D not certain. The CDR3 runs to 13 residues. Trimming cost V 5 bases and J 4 bases, with 9 bases left between them. The germline CDR1 and CDR2 sequences are SGHNT and YENEEA. The CDR3 region has the DNA TGTGCCAGCAGCCTAAACGGGGGAAACACCATATATTTT. Residues: CASSLNGGNTIYF.